Sequencing of this T cell receptor beta chain was carried out in a study of CD8 T cells in Susac syndrome. V shed 3 bases and J shed 6 bases, with 6 bases lying between them. The CDR3 loop spans 11 amino acids. Germline loops: CDR1 SNHLY, CDR2 FYNNEI. Random hexamers were used to reverse transcribe 0.5 to 1 ug of RNA. TCRdb called the immunoSEQ multiplex PCR reads again in MiXCR, with one record for every CDR3 protein. The repertoire holds some 200,000 distinct CDR3 sequences, with 91% as singletons. The chain employs TRBV2 and TRBJ2-7; D not certain. The TCR comes from a human donor with Susac syndrome. The sample was CD4+ T cells from PBMCs. The CDR3 region is CASSDRSEQYF. The CDR3, as DNA: TGTGCCAGCAGTGACAGATCCGAGCAGTACTTC.